The 17 T cell receptor beta chains reported below all come from one sample, sequenced in a study of T cells in Graves' hyperthyroidism and ophthalmopathy. RNA transcripts gave rise to amplified TCR beta CDR3 regions. When the TCR CDR3 underwent first-round RT-PCR, the HTBI primer set was used. TCRdb fed the multiplex PCR reads into MiXCR, producing one record per CDR3 protein. The data contain around 190,000 distinct CDR3 sequences, about a sixth of them seen just once; the ten biggest clones take up about half. The material sequenced was blood. Every receptor here comes from a woman between 45 and 65 years old with Graves' hyperthyroidism.

This chain links TRBV7-9 with TRBJ1-1, with 7 bases that match TRBD1. This CDR3 has 14 residues. The germline V gene encodes CDR1 SEHNR and CDR2 FQNEAQ (reference sequence). The junction had 3 bases not matched to a gene; V was cut back by 2 bases and J by 3 bases. The CDR3: CASSLTQGYTEAFF. The CDR3 DNA sequence: TGTGCCAGCAGCTTAACACAGGGGTACACTGAAGCTTTCTTT.

This clonotype was seen only once. Possible read error: a much larger clone is one base away. The chain joins TRBV18 to TRBJ2-4, with 8 bases aligning to TRBD1. J was trimmed by 2 bases and V by 6 bases; bases with no gene match: 9. The CDR3 is 16 amino acids. Per germline, CDR1 KGHSH and CDR2 LQKENI. The CDR3 reads CASSHPDRVSKNIQYF. The CDR3 DNA follows: TGTGCCAGCTCGCACCCGGACAGGGTTTCCAAAAACATTCAGTACTTC. The full variable domain, with the rest looked up from reference TRBV18 and TRBJ2-4, is NAGVMQNPRHLVRRRGQEARLRCSPMKGHSHVYWYRQLPEEGLKFMVYLQKENIIDESGMPKERFSAEFPKEGPSILRIQQVVRGDSAAYFCASSHPDRVSKNIQYFGAGTRLSVL.

Only a few counts were recorded for this clonotype. The chain is built from TRBV20-1 and TRBJ1-1; D is perhaps TRBD1 (6 bases). This CDR3 region has 17 residues. Germline V gene sequence: CDR1 DFQATT, CDR2 SNEGSKA (reference sequence). Trimming removed 0 bases at V and 5 bases at J, with 22 bases between. The DNA for the CDR3 is TGCAGTGCTAGAGAGGGTCCCCTCTACAGGGTCGGGACTGAAGCTTTCTTT. Encoded protein: CSAREGPLYRVGTEAFF.

This chain joins TRBV10-2 and TRBJ2-1, with no clear D. Trimming took 6 bases from V and 6 from J, leaving 6 bases between them. The length of the CDR3 is 11 residues. The germline V gene encodes CDR1 WSHSY and CDR2 SAAADI. CDR3 DNA sequence: TGCGCCAGCAGCGCTAGCAATGAGCAGTTCTTC. It specifies CASSASNEQFF.

Many counts were recorded for this clonotype. One end of the junction is discordant with germline, which a read error may explain. The gene calls are TRBV7-7 and TRBJ2-5; the match to TRBD1 covers 10 bases. Germline CDR1 is SSHAT and CDR2 is FNYEAQ (reference sequence). The CDR3 spans 14 residues. The DNA for the CDR3 is TGTGCTAGCAGCCCTGACAGGGGGCGAGAGACCCAGTACTTC. This encodes CASSPDRGRETQYF.

V is TRBV20-1 and J is TRBJ1-2; D is ambiguous. CDR3 size: 12 residues. Looked up from germline, CDR1 is DFQATT and CDR2 is SNEGSKA (reference sequence). The germline V and J ends were trimmed by 3 bases and 7 bases, with 12 bases remaining between them. CDR3 amino acids: CSARASLGGYTF. The CDR3, as DNA: TGCAGTGCTAGGGCATCCCTGGGTGGCTACACCTTC.

The V gene is TRBV4-1, the J gene TRBJ2-7, with TRBD2 matching over 9 bases. V lost 1 base, J lost 0 bases, and 10 bases stayed unmatched. The CDR3 sequence is 18 residues long. CDR1 and CDR2 (germline): MGHRA, YSYEKL. This CDR3 reads CASSQVPIAGESSYEQYF. In nucleotides, the CDR3 is TGCGCCAGCAGCCAAGTACCCATAGCGGGAGAGAGCTCCTACGAGCAGTACTTC.

This clonotype was detected only a few times. This sequence joins TRBV20-1 and TRBJ1-1; D not resolved. From germline, CDR1 is DFQATT and CDR2 SNEGSKA (reference sequence). V lost 1 base and J 4 bases, leaving 4 bases between the germline ends. The CDR3 loop spans 11 amino acids. The chain's CDR3 is CSARGLTEAFF. DNA for the CDR3: TGCAGTGCTAGAGGCCTCACTGAAGCTTTCTTT.

In its sample, this clonotype was seen many times. This chain links TRBV7-9 with TRBJ1-1; D unclear. The germline CDR1 and CDR2 sequences are SEHNR and FQNEAQ (reference sequence). Trimming took 2 bases from V and 13 from J, leaving 14 bases between them. The CDR3 is 12 amino acids. The CDR3: CASSLTRRSVFF. The CDR3 DNA follows: TGTGCCAGCAGCTTAACGCGACGCTCGGTTTTCTTT. The variable domain in full, completed from reference TRBV7-9 and TRBJ1-1, reads DTGVSQNPRHKITKRGQNVTFRCDPISEHNRLYWYRQTLGQGPEFLTYFQNEAQLEKSRLLSDRFSAERPKGSFSTLEIQRTEQGDSAMYLCASSLTRRSVFFGQGTRLTVV.

The chain couples TRBV28 to TRBJ2-7; 10 bases are a match to TRBD1. CDR3 size: 15 residues. V trimming: 3 bases; J trimming: 2 bases; junction bases outside the gene matches: 4. Germline V CDR1 and CDR2: MDHEN, SYDVKM. The CDR3 is CASSLSGQGAYEQYF. In DNA form, the CDR3 reads TGTGCCAGCAGTTTGTCCGGACAGGGGGCCTACGAGCAGTACTTC.

This clonotype was observed many times. The CDR3 spells CASSFKGGTGELFF. CDR3 DNA sequence: TGTGCCAGCAGTTTCAAGGGGGGCACCGGGGAGCTGTTTTTT. V gene TRBV12-3 or TRBV12-4 combines with J gene TRBJ2-2; D is possibly TRBD1 or TRBD2 (6 bases each). The CDR3 runs 14 residues. V was cut by 3 bases and J by 4 bases, with 9 bases left in between.

The rearrangement links TRBV6-5 to TRBJ2-2; D not resolved. This CDR3 spans 16 amino acids. With 0 bases removed from V and 1 base from J, the gap between germline ends came to 9 bases. CDR1 MNHEY and CDR2 SVGAGI come from the germline V gene. The CDR3 reads CASSYSIWVNTGELFF. DNA for the CDR3: TGTGCCAGCAGTTACTCAATCTGGGTGAACACCGGGGAGCTGTTTTTT.

The rearrangement links TRBV29-1 to TRBJ2-1; 7 positions agree with TRBD2. Germline V gene sequence: CDR1 SQVTM, CDR2 ANQGSEA. V lost 7 bases, J lost 2 bases, and 8 bases stayed unmatched. The CDR3 covers 14 residues. CDR3 nucleotide sequence: TGCAGCGCCAAGGGAGCGGGGACCTACAATGAGCAGTTCTTC. Protein sequence: CSAKGAGTYNEQFF.

This clonotype has ten or more counts. The chain links TRBV29-1 to TRBJ1-2, with TRBD1 as a possible D gene (5 bases). The CDR3 totals 15 residues. Trimming stripped 3 bases from V and 4 bases from J, with 18 bases between. Germline CDR1 is SQVTM and CDR2 is ANQGSEA. The DNA of the CDR3 is TGCAGCGTTGACGTGCAGGGCTCCGCTTTCTATGGCTACACCTTC. Residues: CSVDVQGSAFYGYTF.

This clonotype was detected ten times or more. The chain employs TRBV7-3 and TRBJ2-7, with D unresolved. CDR1 SGHTA and CDR2 FQGTGA come from the germline V gene. This CDR3 comprises 14 residues. V lost 5 bases and J lost 0, with 11 bases in between. The CDR3 loop is CASSPTSDSYEQYF. CDR3 nucleotides: TGTGCCAGCAGCCCCACGTCGGACTCCTACGAGCAGTACTTC.

This clonotype was seen repeatedly, ten times or more. V usage is TRBV5-6 and J usage is TRBJ2-7; no reliable D call. V was pared by 1 base and J by 0 bases, with 11 bases between. The CDR3 is made up of 15 amino acids. Germline CDR1 SGHDT, CDR2 YYEEEE. CDR3 residues: CASSLHGASSYEQYF. For the CDR3, the DNA is TGTGCCAGCAGCTTGCATGGAGCGAGCTCCTACGAGCAGTACTTC.

The chain carries TRBV3-1 and TRBJ1-6, with 7 bases lining up with TRBD1. CDR1 and CDR2 from the germline V gene are LGHDT and YNNKEL (reference sequence). V lost 4 bases, J lost 14 bases, and 5 bases stayed unmatched. CDR3 size: 12 residues. DNA of the CDR3: TGTGCCAGCAGCCCGAACAGGGGTGCCCTCCACTTT. Encoded protein: CASSPNRGALHF.